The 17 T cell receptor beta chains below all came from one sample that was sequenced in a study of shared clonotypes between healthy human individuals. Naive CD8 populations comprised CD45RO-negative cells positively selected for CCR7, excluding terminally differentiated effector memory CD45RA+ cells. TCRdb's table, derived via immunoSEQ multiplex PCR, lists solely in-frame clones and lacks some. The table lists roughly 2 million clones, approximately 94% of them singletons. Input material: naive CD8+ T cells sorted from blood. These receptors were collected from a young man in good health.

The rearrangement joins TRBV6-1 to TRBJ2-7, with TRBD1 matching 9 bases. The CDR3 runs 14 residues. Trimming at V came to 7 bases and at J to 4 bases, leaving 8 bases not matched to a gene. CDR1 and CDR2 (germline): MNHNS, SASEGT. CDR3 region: CASTWAGQGYEQYF. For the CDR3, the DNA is TGTGCCAGCACGTGGGCGGGACAGGGTTACGAGCAGTACTTC.

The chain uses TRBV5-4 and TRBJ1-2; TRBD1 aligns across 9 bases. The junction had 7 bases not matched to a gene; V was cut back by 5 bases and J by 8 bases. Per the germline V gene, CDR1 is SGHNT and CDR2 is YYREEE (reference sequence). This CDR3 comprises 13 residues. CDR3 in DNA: TGTGCCAGCAGTGGAGGGACAGGGCAAGGCTACACCTTC. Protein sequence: CASSGGTGQGYTF. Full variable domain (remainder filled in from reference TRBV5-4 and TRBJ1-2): ETGVTQSPTHLIKTRGQQVTLRCSSQSGHNTVSWYQQALGQGPQFIFQYYREEENGRGNFPPRFSGLQFPNYSSELNVNALELDDSALYLCASSGGTGQGYTFGSGTRLTVV.

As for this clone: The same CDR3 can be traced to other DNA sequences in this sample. CDR3 loop: CASSYDGSYEQYF. The CDR3 DNA reads TGTGCCAGCAGTTACGACGGCTCCTACGAGCAGTACTTC. The genes are TRBV6-5 and TRBJ2-7, with D uncertain. The CDR3 consists of 13 residues. V was pared by 2 bases and J by 0 bases, with 5 bases between. Looked up from germline, CDR1 is MNHEY and CDR2 is SVGAGI.

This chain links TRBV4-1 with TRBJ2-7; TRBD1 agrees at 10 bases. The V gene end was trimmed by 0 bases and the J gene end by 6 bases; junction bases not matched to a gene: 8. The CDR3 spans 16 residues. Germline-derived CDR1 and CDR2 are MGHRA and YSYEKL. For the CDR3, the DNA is TGCGCCAGCAGCCAAGAAAGCAGGACAGGGGGACGCGAGCAGTACTTC. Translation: CASSQESRTGGREQYF.

CDR3 sequence (DNA): TGTGCCAGAAGCTCGACACACGACAGTCTCATGAACACTGAAGCTTTCTTT. It encodes CARSSTHDSLMNTEAFF. The chain joins TRBV5-3 to TRBJ1-1; possible D gene TRBD1, 5 bases. TRBV5-3 is placed among ORFs of uncertain function. Deletions cut 3 bases from V and 0 bases from J, with 18 bases between. There are 17 residues in the CDR3.

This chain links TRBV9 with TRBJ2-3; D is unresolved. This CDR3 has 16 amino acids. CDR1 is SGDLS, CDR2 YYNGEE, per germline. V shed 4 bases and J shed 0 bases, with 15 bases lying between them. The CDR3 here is CASSLTPEPSTDTQYF. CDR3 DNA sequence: TGTGCCAGCAGCTTGACACCCGAACCTAGCACAGATACGCAGTATTTT. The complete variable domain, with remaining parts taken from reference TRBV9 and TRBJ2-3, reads DSGVTQTPKHLITATGQRVTLRCSPRSGDLSVYWYQQSLDQGLQFLIQYYNGEERAKGNILERFSAQQFPDLHSELNLSSLELGDSALYFCASSLTPEPSTDTQYFGPGTRLTVL.

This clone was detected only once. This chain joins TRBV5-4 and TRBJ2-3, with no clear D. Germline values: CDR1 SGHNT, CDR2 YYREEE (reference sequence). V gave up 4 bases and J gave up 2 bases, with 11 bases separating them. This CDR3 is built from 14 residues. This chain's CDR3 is CASSHPGLTDTQYF. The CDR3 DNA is TGTGCCAGCAGCCACCCGGGCCTCACAGATACGCAGTATTTT.

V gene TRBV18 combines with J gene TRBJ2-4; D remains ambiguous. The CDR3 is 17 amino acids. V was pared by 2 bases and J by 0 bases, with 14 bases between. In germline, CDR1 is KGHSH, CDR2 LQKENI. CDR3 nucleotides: TGTGCCAGCTCACCAATCCCGGTCGTGATAGCCAAAAACATTCAGTACTTC. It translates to CASSPIPVVIAKNIQYF.

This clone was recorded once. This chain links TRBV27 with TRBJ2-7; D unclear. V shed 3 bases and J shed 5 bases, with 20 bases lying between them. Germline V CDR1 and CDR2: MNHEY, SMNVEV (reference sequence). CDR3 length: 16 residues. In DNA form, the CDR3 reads TGTGCCAGCAGTTTTTCGGCGGCCCGGGCCCCCGACGAGCAGTACTTC. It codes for CASSFSAARAPDEQYF.

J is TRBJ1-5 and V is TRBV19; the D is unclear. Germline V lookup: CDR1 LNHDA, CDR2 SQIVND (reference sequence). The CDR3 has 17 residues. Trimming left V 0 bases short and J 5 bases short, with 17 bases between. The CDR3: CASSIDLNERVDQPQHF. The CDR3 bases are TGTGCCAGTAGTATAGATCTGAACGAAAGGGTCGATCAGCCCCAGCATTTT.

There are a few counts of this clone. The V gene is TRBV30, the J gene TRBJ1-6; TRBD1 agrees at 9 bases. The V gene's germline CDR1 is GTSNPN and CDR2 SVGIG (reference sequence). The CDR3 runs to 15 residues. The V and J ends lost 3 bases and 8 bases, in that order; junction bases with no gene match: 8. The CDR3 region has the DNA TGTGCCTGGAGCTCGGGACAGGGTAAACATTCACCCCTCCACTTT. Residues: CAWSSGQGKHSPLHF. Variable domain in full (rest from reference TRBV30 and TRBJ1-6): SQTIHQWPATLVQPVGSPLSLECTVEGTSNPNLYWYRQAAGRGLQLLFYSVGIGQISSEVPQNLSASRPQDRQFILSSKKLLLSDSGFYLCAWSSGQGKHSPLHFGNGTRLTVT.

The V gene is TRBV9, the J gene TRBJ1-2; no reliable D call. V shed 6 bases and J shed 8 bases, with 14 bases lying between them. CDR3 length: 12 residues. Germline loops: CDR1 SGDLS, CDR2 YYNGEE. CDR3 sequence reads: CASTGSGIGYTF. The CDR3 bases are TGTGCCAGCACTGGTTCGGGCATCGGCTACACCTTC.

This CDR3 reads CASSLGQEPYEQYF. As DNA, the CDR3 is TGTGCCAGCAGCCTAGGACAAGAACCCTACGAGCAGTACTTC. The chain links TRBV5-6 to TRBJ2-7; possible D gene TRBD1, 5 bases. Germline CDR1 SGHDT, CDR2 YYEEEE. Trimming took off 4 bases at V and 2 bases at J, with 13 bases between the two ends. The CDR3 is made up of 14 amino acids.

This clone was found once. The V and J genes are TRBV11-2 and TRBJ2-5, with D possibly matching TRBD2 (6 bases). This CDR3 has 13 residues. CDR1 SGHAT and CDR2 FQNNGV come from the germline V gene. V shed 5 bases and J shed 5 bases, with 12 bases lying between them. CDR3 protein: CASSQLREETQYF. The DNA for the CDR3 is TGTGCCAGCAGCCAGTTACGGGAGGAGACCCAGTACTTC.

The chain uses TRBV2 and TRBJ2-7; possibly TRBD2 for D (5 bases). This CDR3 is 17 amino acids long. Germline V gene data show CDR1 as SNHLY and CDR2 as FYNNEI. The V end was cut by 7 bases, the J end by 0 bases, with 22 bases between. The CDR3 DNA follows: TGTGCCAGCAAAAGGTTTGGTGAGGGATGGAGCTCCTACGAGCAGTACTTC. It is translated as CASKRFGEGWSSYEQYF.

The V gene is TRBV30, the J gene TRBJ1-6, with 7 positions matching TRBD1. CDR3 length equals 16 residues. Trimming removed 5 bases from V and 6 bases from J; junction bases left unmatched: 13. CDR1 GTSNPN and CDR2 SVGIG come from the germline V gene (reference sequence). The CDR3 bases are TGTGCCTGGCATCGATCAGGGGGGAGGAGTAATTCACCCCTCCACTTT. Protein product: CAWHRSGGRSNSPLHF.

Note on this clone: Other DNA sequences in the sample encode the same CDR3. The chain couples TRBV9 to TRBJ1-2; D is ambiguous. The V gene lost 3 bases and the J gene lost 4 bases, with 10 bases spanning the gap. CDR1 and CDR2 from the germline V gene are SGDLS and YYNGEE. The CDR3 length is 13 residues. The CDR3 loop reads CASSDGVSYGYTF. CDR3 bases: TGTGCCAGCAGCGACGGGGTTTCCTATGGCTACACCTTC.